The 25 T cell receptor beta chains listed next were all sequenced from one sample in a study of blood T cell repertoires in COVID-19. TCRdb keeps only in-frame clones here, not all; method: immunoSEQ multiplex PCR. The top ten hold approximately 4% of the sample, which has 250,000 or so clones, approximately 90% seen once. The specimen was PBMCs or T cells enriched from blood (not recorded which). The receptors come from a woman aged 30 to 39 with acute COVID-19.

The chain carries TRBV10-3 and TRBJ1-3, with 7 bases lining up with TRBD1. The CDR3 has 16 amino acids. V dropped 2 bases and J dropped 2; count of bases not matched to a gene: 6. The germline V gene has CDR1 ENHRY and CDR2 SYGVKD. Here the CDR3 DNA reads TGTGCCATCAGTGAGCGACAGGGACAAACTGGAAACACCATATATTTT. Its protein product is CAISERQGQTGNTIYF.

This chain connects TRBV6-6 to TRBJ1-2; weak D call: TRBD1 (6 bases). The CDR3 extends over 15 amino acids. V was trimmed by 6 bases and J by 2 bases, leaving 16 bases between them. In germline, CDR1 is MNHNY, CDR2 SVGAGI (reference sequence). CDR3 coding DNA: TGTGCCAGCAGCAGCCGGGACACCGGAAACTATGGCTACACCTTC. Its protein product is CASSSRDTGNYGYTF.

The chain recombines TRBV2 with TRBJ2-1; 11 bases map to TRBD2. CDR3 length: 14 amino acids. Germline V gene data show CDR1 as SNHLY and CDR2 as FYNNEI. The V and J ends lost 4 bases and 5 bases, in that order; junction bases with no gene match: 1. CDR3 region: CASSATSGNNEQFF. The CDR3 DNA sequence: TGTGCCAGCAGTGCGACTAGCGGGAACAATGAGCAGTTCTTC.

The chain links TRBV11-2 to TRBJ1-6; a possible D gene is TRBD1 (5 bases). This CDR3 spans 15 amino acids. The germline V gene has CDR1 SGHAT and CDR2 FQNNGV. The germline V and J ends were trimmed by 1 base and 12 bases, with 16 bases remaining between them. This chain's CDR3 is CASSLGDGPRGPLHF. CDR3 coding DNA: TGTGCCAGCAGCTTAGGGGACGGACCGCGGGGACCCCTCCACTTT.

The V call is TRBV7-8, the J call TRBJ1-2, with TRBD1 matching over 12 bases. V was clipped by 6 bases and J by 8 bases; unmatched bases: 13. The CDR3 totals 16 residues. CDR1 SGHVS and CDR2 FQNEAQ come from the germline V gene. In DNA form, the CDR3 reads TGTGCCAGCAGTCAAACCGCCTCCGGGACAGGGGGCGGCTACACCTTC. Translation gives CASSQTASGTGGGYTF.

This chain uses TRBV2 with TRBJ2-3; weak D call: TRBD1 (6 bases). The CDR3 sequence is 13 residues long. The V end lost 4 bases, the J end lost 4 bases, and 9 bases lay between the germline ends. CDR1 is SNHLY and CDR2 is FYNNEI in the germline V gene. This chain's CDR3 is CASSGQGPDTQYF. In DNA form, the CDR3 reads TGTGCCAGCAGTGGGCAGGGGCCAGATACGCAGTATTTT.

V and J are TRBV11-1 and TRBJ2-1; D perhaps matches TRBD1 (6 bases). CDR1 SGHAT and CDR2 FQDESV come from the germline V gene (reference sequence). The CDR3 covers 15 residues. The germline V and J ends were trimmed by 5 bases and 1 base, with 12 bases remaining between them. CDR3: CASSGDRRSYNEQFF. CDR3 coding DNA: TGTGCCAGCAGCGGCGACAGGCGGTCCTACAATGAGCAGTTCTTC.

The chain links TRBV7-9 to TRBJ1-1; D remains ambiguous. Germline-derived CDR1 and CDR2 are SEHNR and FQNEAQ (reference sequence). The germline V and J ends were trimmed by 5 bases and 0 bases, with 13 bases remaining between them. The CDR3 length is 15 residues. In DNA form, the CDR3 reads TGTGCCAGCAGCCGCAGCGCGGCCTTGAACACTGAAGCTTTCTTT. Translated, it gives CASSRSAALNTEAFF.

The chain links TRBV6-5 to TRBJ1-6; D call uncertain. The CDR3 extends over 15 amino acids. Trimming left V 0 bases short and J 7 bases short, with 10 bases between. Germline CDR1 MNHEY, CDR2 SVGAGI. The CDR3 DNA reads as TGTGCCAGCAGTTACTCGGGCCAGCTCAATTCACCCCTCCACTTT. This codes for CASSYSGQLNSPLHF.

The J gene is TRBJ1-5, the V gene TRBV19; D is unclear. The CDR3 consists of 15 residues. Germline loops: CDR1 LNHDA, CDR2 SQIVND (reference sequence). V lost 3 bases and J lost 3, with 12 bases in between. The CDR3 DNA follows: TGTGCCAGTAGTATCCCCGGGAGGGACAATCAGCCCCAGCATTTT. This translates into CASSIPGRDNQPQHF. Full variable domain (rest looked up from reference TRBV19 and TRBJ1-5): DGGITQSPKYLFRKEGQNVTLSCEQNLNHDAMYWYRQDPGQGLRLIYYSQIVNDFQKGDIAEGYSVSREKKESFPLTVTSAQKNPTAFYLCASSIPGRDNQPQHFGDGTRLSIL.

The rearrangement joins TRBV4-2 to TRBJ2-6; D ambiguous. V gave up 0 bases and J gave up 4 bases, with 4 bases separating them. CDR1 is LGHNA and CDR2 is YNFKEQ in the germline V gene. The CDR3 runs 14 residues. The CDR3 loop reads CASSQEAGANVLTF. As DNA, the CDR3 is TGTGCCAGCAGCCAAGAAGCGGGGGCCAACGTCCTGACTTTC.

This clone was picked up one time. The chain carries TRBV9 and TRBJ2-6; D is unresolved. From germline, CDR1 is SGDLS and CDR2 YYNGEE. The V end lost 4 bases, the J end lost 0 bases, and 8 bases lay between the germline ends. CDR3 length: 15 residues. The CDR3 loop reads CASSPPSSGANVLTF. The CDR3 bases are TGTGCCAGCAGCCCTCCGAGCTCTGGGGCCAACGTCCTGACTTTC.

The CDR3 DNA reads as TGTGCCAGCAGCTCCACGGTCGTCACTGAAGCTTTCTTT. This codes for CASSSTVVTEAFF. V gene TRBV7-3 combines with J gene TRBJ1-1, with unresolved D. Looked up from germline, CDR1 is SGHTA and CDR2 is FQGTGA. The CDR3 totals 13 residues. The V end lost 4 bases, the J end lost 4 bases, and 10 bases lay between the germline ends.

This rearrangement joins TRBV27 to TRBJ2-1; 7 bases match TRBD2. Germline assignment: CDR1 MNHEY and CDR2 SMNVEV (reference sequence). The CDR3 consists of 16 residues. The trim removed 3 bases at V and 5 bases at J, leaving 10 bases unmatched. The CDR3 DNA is TGTGCCAGCAGTTTTCTTCGGCGGGAGAACAACAATGAGCAGTTCTTC. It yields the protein CASSFLRRENNNEQFF.

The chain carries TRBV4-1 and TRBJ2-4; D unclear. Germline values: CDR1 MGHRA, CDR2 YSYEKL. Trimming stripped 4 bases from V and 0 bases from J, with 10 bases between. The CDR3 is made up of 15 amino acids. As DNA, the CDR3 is TGCGCCAGCAGCCCATTGGTGGCAGCCAAAAACATTCAGTACTTC. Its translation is CASSPLVAAKNIQYF.

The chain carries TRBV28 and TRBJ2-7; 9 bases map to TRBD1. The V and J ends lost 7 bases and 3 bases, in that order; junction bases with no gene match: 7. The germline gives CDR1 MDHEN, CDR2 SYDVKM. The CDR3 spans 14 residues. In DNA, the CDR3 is TGTGCCAGCACCTGGACAGGGGACAACTACGAGCAGTACTTC. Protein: CASTWTGDNYEQYF. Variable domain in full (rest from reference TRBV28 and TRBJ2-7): DVKVTQSSRYLVKRTGEKVFLECVQDMDHENMFWYRQDPGLGLRLIYFSYDVKMKEKGDIPEGYSVSREKKERFSLILESASTNQTSMYLCASTWTGDNYEQYFGPGTRLTVT.

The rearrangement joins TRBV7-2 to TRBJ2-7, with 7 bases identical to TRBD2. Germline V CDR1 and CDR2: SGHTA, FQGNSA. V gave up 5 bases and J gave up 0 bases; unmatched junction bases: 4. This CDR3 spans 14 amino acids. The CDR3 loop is CASSDRDYSYEQYF. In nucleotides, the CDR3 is TGTGCCAGCAGCGACCGGGACTACTCCTACGAGCAGTACTTC.

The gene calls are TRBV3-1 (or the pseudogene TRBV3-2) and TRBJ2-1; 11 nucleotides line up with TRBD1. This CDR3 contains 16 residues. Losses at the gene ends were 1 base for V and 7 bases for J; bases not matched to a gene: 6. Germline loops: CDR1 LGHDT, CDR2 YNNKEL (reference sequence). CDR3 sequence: CASSQADRGLGNEQFF. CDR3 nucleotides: TGTGCCAGCAGCCAAGCGGACAGGGGGCTGGGGAATGAGCAGTTCTTC.

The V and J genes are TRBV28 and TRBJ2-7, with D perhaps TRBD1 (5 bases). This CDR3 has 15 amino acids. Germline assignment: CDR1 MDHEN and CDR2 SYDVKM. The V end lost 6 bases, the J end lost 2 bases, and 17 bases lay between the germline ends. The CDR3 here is CASRLKGIGPYEQYF. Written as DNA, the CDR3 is TGTGCCAGCAGGTTAAAGGGGATAGGCCCCTACGAGCAGTACTTC.

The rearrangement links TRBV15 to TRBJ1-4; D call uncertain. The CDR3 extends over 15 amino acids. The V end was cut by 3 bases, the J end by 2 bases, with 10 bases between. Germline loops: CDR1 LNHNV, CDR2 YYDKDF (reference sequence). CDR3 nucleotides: TGTGCCACCAGCAGGGAGTTGGATACTAATGAAAAACTGTTTTTT. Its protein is CATSRELDTNEKLFF.

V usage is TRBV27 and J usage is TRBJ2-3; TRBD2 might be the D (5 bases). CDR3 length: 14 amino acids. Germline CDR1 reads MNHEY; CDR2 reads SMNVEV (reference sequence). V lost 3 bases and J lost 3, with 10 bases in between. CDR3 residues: CASSFPGSTDTQYF. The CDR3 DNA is TGTGCCAGCAGTTTTCCGGGATCAACAGATACGCAGTATTTT.

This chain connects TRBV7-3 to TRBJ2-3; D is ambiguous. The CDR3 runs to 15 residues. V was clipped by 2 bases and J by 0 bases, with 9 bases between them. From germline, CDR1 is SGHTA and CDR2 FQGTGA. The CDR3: CASSLSVTSTDTQYF. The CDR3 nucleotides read TGTGCCAGCAGCTTATCGGTGACTAGCACAGATACGCAGTATTTT.

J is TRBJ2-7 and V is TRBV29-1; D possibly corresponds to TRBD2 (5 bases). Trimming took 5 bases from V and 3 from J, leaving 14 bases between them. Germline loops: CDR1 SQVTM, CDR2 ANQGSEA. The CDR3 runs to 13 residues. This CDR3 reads CSVRVIAGYEQYF. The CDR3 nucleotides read TGCAGCGTTCGAGTCATCGCGGGCTACGAGCAGTACTTC.

CDR3 bases: TGTGCCAGTAGTACAGGGACAGGCGATTACGAGCAGTACTTC. Translated: CASSTGTGDYEQYF. The chain links TRBV19 to TRBJ2-7; 8 nucleotides align to TRBD1. The V and J ends lost 4 bases and 4 bases, in that order; junction bases with no gene match: 6. Per the germline V gene, CDR1 is LNHDA and CDR2 is SQIVND (reference sequence). CDR3 length: 14 residues.

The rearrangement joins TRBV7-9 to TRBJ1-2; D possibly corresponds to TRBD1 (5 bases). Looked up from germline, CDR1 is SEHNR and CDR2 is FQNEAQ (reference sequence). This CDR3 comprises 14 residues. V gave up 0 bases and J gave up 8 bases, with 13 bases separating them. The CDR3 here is CASSLAGRVGGYTF. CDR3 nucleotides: TGTGCCAGCAGCTTAGCGGGCAGGGTTGGCGGCTACACCTTC.